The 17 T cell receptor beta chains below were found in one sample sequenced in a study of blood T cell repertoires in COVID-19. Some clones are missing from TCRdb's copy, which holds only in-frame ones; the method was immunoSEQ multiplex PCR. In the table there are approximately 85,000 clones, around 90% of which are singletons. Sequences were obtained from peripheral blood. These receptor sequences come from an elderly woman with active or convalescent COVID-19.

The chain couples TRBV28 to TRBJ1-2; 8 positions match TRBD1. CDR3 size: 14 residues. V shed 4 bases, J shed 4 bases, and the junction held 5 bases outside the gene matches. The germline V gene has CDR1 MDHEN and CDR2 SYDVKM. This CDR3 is CASSSTGGGYGYTF. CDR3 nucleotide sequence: TGTGCCAGCAGTTCCACAGGGGGAGGCTATGGCTACACCTTC.

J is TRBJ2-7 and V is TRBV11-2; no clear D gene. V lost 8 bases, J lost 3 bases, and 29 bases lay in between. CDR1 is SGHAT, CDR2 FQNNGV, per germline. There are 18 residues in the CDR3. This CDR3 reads CASVPDCPLVGDFYEQYF. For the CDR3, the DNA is TGTGCCAGCGTACCAGATTGCCCCCTAGTTGGTGATTTCTACGAGCAGTACTTC.

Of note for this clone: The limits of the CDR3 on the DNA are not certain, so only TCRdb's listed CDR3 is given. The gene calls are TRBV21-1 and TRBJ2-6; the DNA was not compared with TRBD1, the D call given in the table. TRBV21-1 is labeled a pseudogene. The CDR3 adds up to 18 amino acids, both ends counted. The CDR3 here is CASSSRTGVGGGANVLTF.

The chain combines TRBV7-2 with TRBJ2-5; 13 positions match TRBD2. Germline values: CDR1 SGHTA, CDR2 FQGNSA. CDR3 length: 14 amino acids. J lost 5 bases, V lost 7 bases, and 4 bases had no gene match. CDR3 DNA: TGTGCCAGCACCTCGACTAGCGGGGGGGAGACCCAGTACTTC. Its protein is CASTSTSGGETQYF.

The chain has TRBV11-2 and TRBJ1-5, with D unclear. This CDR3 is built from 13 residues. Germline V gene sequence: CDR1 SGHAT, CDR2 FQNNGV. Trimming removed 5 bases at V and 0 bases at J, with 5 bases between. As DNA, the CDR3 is TGTGCCAGCAGCCCCTATAGCAATCAGCCCCAGCATTTT. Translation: CASSPYSNQPQHF.

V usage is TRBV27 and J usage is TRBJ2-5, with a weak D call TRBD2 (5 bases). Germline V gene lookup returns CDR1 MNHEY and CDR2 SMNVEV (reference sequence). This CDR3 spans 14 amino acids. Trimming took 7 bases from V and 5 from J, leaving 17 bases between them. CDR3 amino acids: CASIGYGERETQYF. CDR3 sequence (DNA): TGTGCCAGCATCGGGTACGGGGAGAGGGAGACCCAGTACTTC.

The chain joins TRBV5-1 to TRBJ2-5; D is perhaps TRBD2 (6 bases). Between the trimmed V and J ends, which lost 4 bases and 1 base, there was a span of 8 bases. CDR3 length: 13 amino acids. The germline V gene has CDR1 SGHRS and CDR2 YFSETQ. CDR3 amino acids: CASSRGTQETQYF. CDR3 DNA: TGCGCCAGCAGCCGGGGGACCCAAGAGACCCAGTACTTC.

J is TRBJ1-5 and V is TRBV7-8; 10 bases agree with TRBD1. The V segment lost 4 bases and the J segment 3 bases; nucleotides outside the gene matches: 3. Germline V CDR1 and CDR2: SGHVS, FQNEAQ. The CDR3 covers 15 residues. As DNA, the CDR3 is TGTGCCAGCAGCTGGGGGACAGGGGTCAATCAGCCCCAGCATTTT. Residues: CASSWGTGVNQPQHF. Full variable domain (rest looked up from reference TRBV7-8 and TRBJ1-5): GAGVSQSPRYKVAKRGQDVALRCDPISGHVSLFWYQQALGQGPEFLTYFQNEAQLDKSGLPSDRFFAERPEGSVSTLKIQRTQQEDSAVYLCASSWGTGVNQPQHFGDGTRLSIL.

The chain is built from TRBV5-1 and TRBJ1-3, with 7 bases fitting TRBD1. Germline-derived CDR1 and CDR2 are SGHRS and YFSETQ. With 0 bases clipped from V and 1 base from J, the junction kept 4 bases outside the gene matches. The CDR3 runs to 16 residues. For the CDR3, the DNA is TGCGCCAGCAGCTTGGCTGGACAGGCATCTGGAAACACCATATATTTT. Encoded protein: CASSLAGQASGNTIYF.

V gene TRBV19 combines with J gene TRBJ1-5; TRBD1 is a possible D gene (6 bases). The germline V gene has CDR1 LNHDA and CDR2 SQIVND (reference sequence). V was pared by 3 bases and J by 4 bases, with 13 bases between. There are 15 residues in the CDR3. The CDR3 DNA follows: TGTGCCAGTAGTATCACAGGGCCCGCTAATCAGCCCCAGCATTTT. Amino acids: CASSITGPANQPQHF.

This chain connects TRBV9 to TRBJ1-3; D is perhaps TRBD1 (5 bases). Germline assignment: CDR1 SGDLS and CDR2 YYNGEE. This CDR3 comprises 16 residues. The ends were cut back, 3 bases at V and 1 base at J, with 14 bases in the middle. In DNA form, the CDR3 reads TGTGCCAGCAGCGCCACAGGCGCCCTGTCTGGAAACACCATATATTTT. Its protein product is CASSATGALSGNTIYF.

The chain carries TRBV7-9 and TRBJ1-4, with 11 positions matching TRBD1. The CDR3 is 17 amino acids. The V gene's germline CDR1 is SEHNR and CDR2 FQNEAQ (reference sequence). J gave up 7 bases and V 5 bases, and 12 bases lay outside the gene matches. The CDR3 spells CASSPGTGGFLGEKLFF. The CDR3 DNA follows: TGTGCCAGCAGCCCCGGGACAGGGGGTTTCTTAGGTGAAAAACTGTTTTTT.

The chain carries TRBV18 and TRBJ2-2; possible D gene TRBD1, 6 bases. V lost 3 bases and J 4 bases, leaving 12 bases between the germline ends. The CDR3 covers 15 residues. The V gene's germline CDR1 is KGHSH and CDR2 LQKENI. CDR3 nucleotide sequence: TGTGCCAGCTCACCCTTCCGGGACACCACCGGGGAGCTGTTTTTT. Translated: CASSPFRDTTGELFF.

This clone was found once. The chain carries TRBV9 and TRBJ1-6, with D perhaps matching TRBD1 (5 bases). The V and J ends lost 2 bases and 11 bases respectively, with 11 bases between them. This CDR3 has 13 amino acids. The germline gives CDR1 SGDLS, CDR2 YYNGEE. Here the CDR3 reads CASSVGGGTPLHF. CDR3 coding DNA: TGTGCCAGCAGCGTCGGGGGGGGTACACCCCTCCACTTT.

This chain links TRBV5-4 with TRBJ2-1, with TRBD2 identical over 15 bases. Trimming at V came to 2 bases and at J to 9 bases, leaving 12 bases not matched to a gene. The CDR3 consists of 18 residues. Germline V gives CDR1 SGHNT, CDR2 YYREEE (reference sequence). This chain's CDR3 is CASSFYRGLAGGKSEQFF. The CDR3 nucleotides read TGTGCCAGCAGCTTTTACAGAGGACTAGCGGGAGGGAAGAGTGAGCAGTTCTTC.

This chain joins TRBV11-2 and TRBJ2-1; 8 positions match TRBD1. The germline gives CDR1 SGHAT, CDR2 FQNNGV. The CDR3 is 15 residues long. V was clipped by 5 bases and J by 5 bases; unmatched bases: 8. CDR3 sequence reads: CASSRTGTGHNEQFF. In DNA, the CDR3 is TGTGCCAGCAGCCGAACCGGGACAGGACACAATGAGCAGTTCTTC.

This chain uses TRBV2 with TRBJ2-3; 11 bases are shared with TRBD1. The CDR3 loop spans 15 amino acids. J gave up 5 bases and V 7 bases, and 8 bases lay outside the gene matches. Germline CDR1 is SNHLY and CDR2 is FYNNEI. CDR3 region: CASNRDRGSEDTQYF. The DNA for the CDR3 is TGTGCCAGCAATAGGGACAGGGGGTCGGAAGATACGCAGTATTTT.